This paragraph covers one T cell receptor (beta chain) sequence. No antigen is known for it. The entry originates in a study of CD8 T cells in Susac syndrome. The control group consisted of healthy donors matched for age and sex. An input of about 0.5 to 1 ug of RNA was subjected to reverse transcription using random hexamers. An immunoSEQ multiplex PCR amplified TCR beta CDR3 over 54 Vbeta and 13 Jbeta. TCRdb used MiXCR to reprocess the immunoSEQ multiplex PCR reads, holding one entry per CDR3 protein. The table includes about 120,000 distinct CDR3 sequences, roughly 91% detected once. V was cut by 9 bases and J by 8 bases, with 19 bases left in between. Germline values: CDR1 ENHRY, CDR2 SYGVKD. This CDR3 region has 13 residues. General observations from the study: The study recognized that the number of individuals in its TCR sequencing and HLA analysis was relatively small.

Material for sequencing was CD4+ T cells from PBMCs. This chain uses TRBV10-3 with TRBJ1-1; D is perhaps TRBD1 (5 bases). This receptor was taken from a human donor in good health. The CDR3 loop reads CAMRRDSPGEAFF. In nucleotides, the CDR3 is TGTGCCATGAGACGTGACAGCCCAGGCGAAGCTTTCTTT.